The rows below give T cell receptor beta chains drawn from one sample of a study of T cell repertoires in aging, cancer and after chemotherapy. TCRdb passed the multiplex PCR reads through MiXCR, listing each CDR3 protein once. The sample records nearly 2,500 distinct CDR3 sequences, about 26% being singletons. Sequencing was carried out using blood. These receptor sequences come from a human donor in good health. Both conserved end residues are part of each CDR3. The D gene is left open where the match is weak. The size entry is marked missing in some rows and otherwise reads once, few, many or a size class.

j_gene: TRBJ2-1
len: 16
v_gene: TRBV9
abundance: few
d_gene: TRBD2
CDR3nt: TGTGCCAGCAGCGTAGGGTCCAGCGGGGGGATAAATGAGCAGTTCTTC
CDR3aa: CASSVGSSGGINEQFF

j_gene: TRBJ1-4
len: 15
v_gene: TRBV4-3
abundance: large
d_gene: TRBD1
CDR3nt: TGCGCCAGCAGCCAAGATCCCTCGTACAGGGGTTGGCTGTTTTTT
CDR3aa: CASSQDPSYRGWLFF

j_gene: TRBJ1-2
len: 13
v_gene: TRBV11-2
abundance: medium-sized
d_gene: .
CDR3nt: TGTGCCAGCAGCTCGACAGGCCCTTATGGCTACACCTTC
CDR3aa: CASSSTGPYGYTF

j_gene: TRBJ2-7
len: 10
v_gene: TRBV30
abundance: large
d_gene: .
CDR3nt: TGTGCCTGGAGGGGCTACGAGCAGTACTTC
CDR3aa: CAWRGYEQYF

j_gene: TRBJ1-5
len: 13
v_gene: TRBV10-3
abundance: medium-sized
d_gene: .
CDR3nt: TGTGCCATCAGTGGGACAGCGGATCAGCCCCAGCATTTT
CDR3aa: CAISGTADQPQHF

j_gene: TRBJ1-1
len: 16
v_gene: TRBV30
abundance: medium-sized
d_gene: .
CDR3nt: TGTGCCTGGAGTGTACTGCGGTGGAGGGGGAAGACTGAAGCTTTCTTT
CDR3aa: CAWSVLRWRGKTEAFF

j_gene: TRBJ1-2
len: 14
v_gene: TRBV6-1
abundance: .
d_gene: TRBD1
CDR3nt: TGTGCCAGCAGTGGGCAGGGGGGCGACTATGGCTACACCTTC
CDR3aa: CASSGQGGDYGYTF

j_gene: TRBJ1-1
len: 15
v_gene: TRBV15
abundance: medium-sized
d_gene: TRBD1
CDR3nt: TGTGCCACCAGCAGAGGGGAACAGGGGGCAAGGAGAGCTTTCTTT
CDR3aa: CATSRGEQGARRAFF

j_gene: TRBJ1-2
len: 15
v_gene: TRBV7-2
abundance: few
d_gene: TRBD1
CDR3nt: TGTGCCAGCAGCCCGGGACAGGGGAATTACTATGGCTACACCTTC
CDR3aa: CASSPGQGNYYGYTF

j_gene: TRBJ2-5
len: 12
v_gene: TRBV20-1
abundance: medium-sized
d_gene: .
CDR3nt: TGCAGTGCTGACCGCGGGTCGGAGACCCAGTACTTC
CDR3aa: CSADRGSETQYF

j_gene: TRBJ1-2
len: 16
v_gene: TRBV20-1
abundance: medium-sized
d_gene: .
CDR3nt: TGCAGTGCTAGAGTTGCTCAAGGCCGAGCTAACTATGGCTACACCTTC
CDR3aa: CSARVAQGRANYGYTF

j_gene: TRBJ2-5
len: 12
v_gene: TRBV6-2/TRBV6-3
abundance: .
d_gene: TRBD2
CDR3nt: TGTGCCAGCAGTCAACTAGCGGGGCGCTCCAACTTC
CDR3aa: CASSQLAGRSNF

j_gene: TRBJ2-5
len: 18
v_gene: TRBV11-2
abundance: few
d_gene: TRBD2
CDR3nt: TGTGCCAGCAGCCGAAGGAGGACTAGCGGGAACTACCAAGAGACCCAGTACTTC
CDR3aa: CASSRRRTSGNYQETQYF

j_gene: TRBJ2-7
len: 14
v_gene: TRBV27
abundance: .
d_gene: .
CDR3nt: TGTGCCAGCACAAAGGGGGGTCGGGGGCCCGAGCAGTACTTC
CDR3aa: CASTKGGRGPEQYF

j_gene: TRBJ2-1
len: 16
v_gene: TRBV18
abundance: .
d_gene: .
CDR3nt: TGTGCCAGCTCACCAAGAAGAGCCCAGTCGGGCGATGAGCAGTTCTTC
CDR3aa: CASSPRRAQSGDEQFF

j_gene: TRBJ1-1
len: 17
v_gene: TRBV18
abundance: few
d_gene: .
CDR3nt: TGTGCCAGCTCACCCAGGCCAGGCACAATCATGAACACTGAAGCTTTCTTT
CDR3aa: CASSPRPGTIMNTEAFF

j_gene: TRBJ2-5
len: 18
v_gene: TRBV7-2
abundance: medium-sized
d_gene: TRBD2
CDR3nt: TGTGCCAGCAGCTCCAGGACTAGCGGGGGGGCCGGGCTGAAGACCCAGTACTTC
CDR3aa: CASSSRTSGGAGLKTQYF

j_gene: TRBJ1-4
len: 16
v_gene: TRBV2
abundance: .
d_gene: TRBD1
CDR3nt: TGTGCCAGCAGTAGTCCCGGGACAGGGGTTTCTGAAAAACTGTTTTTT
CDR3aa: CASSSPGTGVSEKLFF

j_gene: TRBJ2-1
len: 15
v_gene: TRBV5-4
abundance: medium-sized
d_gene: TRBD1
CDR3nt: TGTGCCAGCAGCTTGGGCCGACAGGGGAACAATGAGCAGTTCTTC
CDR3aa: CASSLGRQGNNEQFF

j_gene: TRBJ2-3
len: 13
v_gene: TRBV6-4
abundance: medium-sized
d_gene: .
CDR3nt: TGTGCCAGCAGTGACGGAGACACAGATACGCAGTATTTT
CDR3aa: CASSDGDTDTQYF

j_gene: TRBJ2-2
len: 14
v_gene: TRBV29-1
abundance: .
d_gene: .
CDR3nt: TGCAGCGCCTTGAGCAGGATACACACCGGGGAGCTGTTTTTT
CDR3aa: CSALSRIHTGELFF

j_gene: TRBJ1-1
len: 14
v_gene: TRBV12-3/TRBV12-4
abundance: .
d_gene: .
CDR3nt: TGTGCCAGCAGTCTGGGGGGTGACGGGACTGAAGCTTTCTTT
CDR3aa: CASSLGGDGTEAFF

j_gene: TRBJ1-5
len: 13
v_gene: TRBV29-1
abundance: .
d_gene: .
CDR3nt: TGCAGCGGGGCGACAAAGATCAATCAGCCCCAGCATTTT
CDR3aa: CSGATKINQPQHF